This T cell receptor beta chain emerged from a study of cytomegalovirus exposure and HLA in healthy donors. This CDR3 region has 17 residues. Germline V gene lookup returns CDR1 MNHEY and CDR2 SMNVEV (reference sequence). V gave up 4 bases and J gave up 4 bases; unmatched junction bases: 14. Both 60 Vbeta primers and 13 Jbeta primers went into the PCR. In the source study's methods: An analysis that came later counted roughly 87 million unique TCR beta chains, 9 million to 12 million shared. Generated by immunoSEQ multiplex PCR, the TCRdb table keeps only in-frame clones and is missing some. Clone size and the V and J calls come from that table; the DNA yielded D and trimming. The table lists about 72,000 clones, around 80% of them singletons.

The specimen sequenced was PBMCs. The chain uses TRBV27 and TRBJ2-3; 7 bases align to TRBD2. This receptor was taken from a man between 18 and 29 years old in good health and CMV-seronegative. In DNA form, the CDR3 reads TGTGCCAGCAGTTCGTCTTGGGGAGGGTGGGGCGCAGATACGCAGTATTTT. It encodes CASSSSWGGWGADTQYF.